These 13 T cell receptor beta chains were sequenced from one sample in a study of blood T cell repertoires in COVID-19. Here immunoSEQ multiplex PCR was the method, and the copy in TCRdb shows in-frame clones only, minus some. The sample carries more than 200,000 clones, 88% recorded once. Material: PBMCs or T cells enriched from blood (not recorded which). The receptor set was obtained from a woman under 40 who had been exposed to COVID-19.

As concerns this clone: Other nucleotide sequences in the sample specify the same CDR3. CDR3 DNA sequence: TGTGCCAGCAGCTTGGGTGCGGGAGGCTCCTACAATGAGCAGTTCTTC. It encodes CASSLGAGGSYNEQFF. This chain joins TRBV5-4 and TRBJ2-1; 8 bases fit TRBD2. The CDR3 is 16 amino acids. Germline V lookup: CDR1 SGHNT, CDR2 YYREEE (reference sequence). After removal of 0 bases from V and 0 bases from J, the junction contained 2 bases not matched to a gene.

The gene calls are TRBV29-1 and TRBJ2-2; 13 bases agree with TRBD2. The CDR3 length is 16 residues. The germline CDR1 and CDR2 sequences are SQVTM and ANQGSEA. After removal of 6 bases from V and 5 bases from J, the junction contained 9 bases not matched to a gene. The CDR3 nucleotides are TGCAGCGTGAGGAGACTAGCGGGAGGTCGGACCGGGGAGCTGTTTTTT. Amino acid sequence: CSVRRLAGGRTGELFF.

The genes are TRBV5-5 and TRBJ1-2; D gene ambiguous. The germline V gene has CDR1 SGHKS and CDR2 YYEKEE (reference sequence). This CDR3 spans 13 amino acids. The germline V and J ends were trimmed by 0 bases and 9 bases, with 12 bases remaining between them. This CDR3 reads CASSLDIALSYTF. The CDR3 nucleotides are TGTGCCAGCAGCTTGGATATAGCACTCAGCTACACCTTC. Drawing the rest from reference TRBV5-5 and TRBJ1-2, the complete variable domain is DAGVTQSPTHLIKTRGQQVTLRCSPISGHKSVSWYQQVLGQGPQFIFQYYEKEERGRGNFPDRFSARQFPNYSSELNVNALLLGDSALYLCASSLDIALSYTFGSGTRLTVV.

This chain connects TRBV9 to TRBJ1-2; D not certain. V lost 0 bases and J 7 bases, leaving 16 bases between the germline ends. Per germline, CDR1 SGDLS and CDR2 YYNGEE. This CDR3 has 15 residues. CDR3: CASSVGVESRGGYTF. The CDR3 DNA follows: TGTGCCAGCAGCGTAGGGGTGGAGAGTCGTGGTGGCTACACCTTC.

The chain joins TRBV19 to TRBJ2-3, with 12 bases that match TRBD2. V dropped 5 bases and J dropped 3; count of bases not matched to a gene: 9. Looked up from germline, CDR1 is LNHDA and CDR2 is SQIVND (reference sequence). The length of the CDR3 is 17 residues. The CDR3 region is CASSSPTSGSATDTQYF. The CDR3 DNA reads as TGTGCCAGTAGTTCCCCGACTAGCGGGAGTGCGACAGATACGCAGTATTTT.

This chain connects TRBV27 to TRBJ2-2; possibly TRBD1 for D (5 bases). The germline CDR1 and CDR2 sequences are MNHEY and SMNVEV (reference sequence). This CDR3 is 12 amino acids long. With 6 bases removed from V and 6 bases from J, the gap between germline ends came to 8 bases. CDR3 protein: CASRWGAGELFF. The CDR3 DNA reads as TGTGCCAGCAGATGGGGCGCCGGGGAGCTGTTTTTT.

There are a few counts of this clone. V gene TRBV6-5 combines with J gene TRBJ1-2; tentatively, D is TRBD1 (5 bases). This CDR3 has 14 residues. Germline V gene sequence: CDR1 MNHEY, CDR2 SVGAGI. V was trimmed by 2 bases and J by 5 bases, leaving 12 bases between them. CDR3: CASSYGGKGYGYTF. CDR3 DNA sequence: TGTGCCAGCAGTTACGGAGGGAAGGGGTATGGCTACACCTTC.

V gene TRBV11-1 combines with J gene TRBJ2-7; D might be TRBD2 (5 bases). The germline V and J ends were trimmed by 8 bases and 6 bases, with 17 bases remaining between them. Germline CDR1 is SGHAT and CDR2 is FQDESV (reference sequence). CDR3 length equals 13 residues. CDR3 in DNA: TGTGCCAGCGCGATAGCGCCGTCGGGCGAGCAGTACTTC. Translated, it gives CASAIAPSGEQYF.

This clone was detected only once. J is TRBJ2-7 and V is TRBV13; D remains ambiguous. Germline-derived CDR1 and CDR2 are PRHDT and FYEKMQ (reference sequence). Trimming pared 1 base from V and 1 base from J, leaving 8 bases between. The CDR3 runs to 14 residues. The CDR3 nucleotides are TGTGCCAGCAGCTTAGACCGAACTTCCTACGAGCAGTACTTC. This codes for CASSLDRTSYEQYF.

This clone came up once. The CDR3 DNA reads TGTGCCACCAGTGAAGGAAGGAGCTCCTACAATGAGCAGTTCTTC. Protein product: CATSEGRSSYNEQFF. V usage is TRBV24-1 and J usage is TRBJ2-1; the D is unclear. V lost 4 bases to trimming and J lost 0 bases, with 9 bases between them. This CDR3 has 15 amino acids. CDR1 is KGHDR and CDR2 is SFDVKD in the germline V gene.

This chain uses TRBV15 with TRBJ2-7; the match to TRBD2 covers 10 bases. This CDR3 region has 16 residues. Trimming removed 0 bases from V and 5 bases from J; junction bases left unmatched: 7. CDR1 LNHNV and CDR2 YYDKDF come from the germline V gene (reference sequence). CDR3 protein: CATSRDEGLARDEQYF. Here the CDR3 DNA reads TGTGCCACCAGCAGAGACGAGGGACTAGCGAGGGACGAGCAGTACTTC.

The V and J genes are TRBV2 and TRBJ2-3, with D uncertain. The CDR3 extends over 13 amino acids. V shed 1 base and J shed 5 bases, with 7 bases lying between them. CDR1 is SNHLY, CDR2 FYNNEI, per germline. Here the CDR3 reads CASSEGPGDTQYF. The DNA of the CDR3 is TGTGCCAGCAGTGAAGGGCCGGGAGATACGCAGTATTTT.

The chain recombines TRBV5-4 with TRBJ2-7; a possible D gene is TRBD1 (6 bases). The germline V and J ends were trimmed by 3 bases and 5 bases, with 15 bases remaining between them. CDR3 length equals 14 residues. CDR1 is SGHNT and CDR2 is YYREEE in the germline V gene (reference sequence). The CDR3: CASSYRDTVDEQYF. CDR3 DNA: TGTGCCAGCAGCTACCGGGACACCGTAGACGAGCAGTACTTC.